Below, 31 T cell receptor beta chains from the same sample are listed, as sequenced in a study of T cell responses to AZD1222 COVID-19 vaccine. Sequenced by immunoSEQ multiplex PCR; TCRdb stores in-frame clones only, minus some. The sample holds 150,000 or so clones, around 89% seen once. The sequencing here drew on peripheral blood, taken on day 0 of AZD1222 vaccination. The receptors derive from an adult in good health.

The chain employs TRBV5-6 and TRBJ2-5, with a tentative D call TRBD1 (5 bases). The V end was cut by 1 base, the J end by 12 bases, with 13 bases between. The CDR3 covers 12 residues. The germline CDR1 and CDR2 sequences are SGHDT and YYEEEE. Here the CDR3 DNA reads TGTGCCAGCAGCTTGAGGCAGGGAAGAGAGTACTTC. Protein: CASSLRQGREYF.

V gene TRBV6-5 combines with J gene TRBJ1-5; a possible D gene is TRBD1 (6 bases). The CDR3 is 15 amino acids. Germline assignment: CDR1 MNHEY and CDR2 SVGAGI. Trimming removed 0 bases from V and 7 bases from J, with 13 bases in between. The CDR3 DNA reads as TGTGCCAGCAGTTACTCTCGGGGGGGCGCGCAGCCCCAGCATTTT. It encodes CASSYSRGGAQPQHF.

The count of this clone is one. The genes are TRBV6-5 and TRBJ2-7; 7 bases agree with TRBD2. This CDR3 has 15 residues. Trimming cost V 8 bases and J 5 bases; bases outside gene matches: 15. Germline loops: CDR1 MNHEY, CDR2 SVGAGI. In nucleotides, the CDR3 is TGTGCCAGCCAACATGGGGGTGGGAGGGCCAACGAGCAGTACTTC. It codes for CASQHGGGRANEQYF.

This sequence joins TRBV10-3 and TRBJ1-1, with unresolved D. Trimming removed 6 bases from V and 0 bases from J, with 11 bases in between. This CDR3 contains 14 residues. Germline V CDR1 and CDR2: ENHRY, SYGVKD. The CDR3 reads CAIRGSAMNTEAFF. The CDR3 DNA follows: TGTGCCATCAGAGGGTCGGCCATGAACACTGAAGCTTTCTTT.

CDR3 coding DNA: TGTGCCAGCAGCGCCGACGGGGGAAACAATGAGCAGTTCTTC. This codes for CASSADGGNNEQFF. The gene calls are TRBV9 and TRBJ2-1; D might be TRBD2 (6 bases). Trimming took off 3 bases at V and 5 bases at J, with 12 bases between the two ends. Germline CDR1 SGDLS, CDR2 YYNGEE. The CDR3 has 14 amino acids.

The chain links TRBV10-2 to TRBJ2-5; D remains ambiguous. The CDR3 has 11 amino acids. CDR1 is WSHSY and CDR2 is SAAADI in the germline V gene. V lost 3 bases to trimming and J lost 4 bases, with 3 bases between them. The CDR3 here is CASSDRETQYF. The CDR3 DNA is TGCGCCAGCAGTGACAGAGAGACCCAGTACTTC.

The sample holds one count of this clone. The V and J genes are TRBV5-1 and TRBJ2-3; 12 nucleotides match TRBD2. The CDR3 covers 18 residues. V was pared by 3 bases and J by 0 bases, with 8 bases of the junction left unmatched. Germline V gives CDR1 SGHRS, CDR2 YFSETQ. CDR3 nucleotides: TGCGCCAGCAGCTACGGGACTAGCGGGTTGGGTAGCACAGATACGCAGTATTTT. It translates to CASSYGTSGLGSTDTQYF.

V is TRBV28 and J is TRBJ2-2; the D gene could be TRBD1 or TRBD2 (5 bases each). Between the trimmed V and J ends, which lost 2 bases and 3 bases, there was a span of 7 bases. Germline V gives CDR1 MDHEN, CDR2 SYDVKM. The CDR3 consists of 14 residues. The CDR3: CASSLGGYTGELFF. The CDR3 DNA reads as TGTGCCAGCAGTTTAGGGGGATACACCGGGGAGCTGTTTTTT.

The rearrangement links TRBV6-5 to TRBJ1-1, with no clear D. In germline, CDR1 is MNHEY, CDR2 SVGAGI. The CDR3 extends over 13 amino acids. Trimming pared 2 bases from V and 5 bases from J, leaving 9 bases between. This CDR3 is CASSYRVGTEAFF. The CDR3 DNA sequence: TGTGCCAGCAGTTACAGGGTTGGGACTGAAGCTTTCTTT.

The gene calls are TRBV7-3 and TRBJ1-5; 7 nucleotides line up with TRBD1. The germline CDR1 and CDR2 sequences are SGHTA and FQGTGA. The CDR3 totals 21 residues. Germline trimming cut 0 bases from V and 2 bases from J; bases unmatched to any gene: 19. The CDR3 loop is CASSLTPTGRRGGIGNQPQHF. In DNA form, the CDR3 reads TGTGCCAGCAGCTTAACTCCGACAGGGAGAAGAGGAGGGATCGGCAATCAGCCCCAGCATTTT.

CDR3 loop: CASSWGTSGTRSYEQYF. CDR3 nucleotides: TGCGCCAGCAGCTGGGGGACTAGCGGGACCCGCTCCTACGAGCAGTACTTC. The V gene is TRBV5-1, the J gene TRBJ2-7; 13 bases fit TRBD2. J lost 0 bases, V lost 3 bases, and 6 bases had no gene match. Germline CDR1 and CDR2: SGHRS and YFSETQ. The CDR3 spans 17 residues. The full variable domain, rest sourced from reference TRBV5-1 and TRBJ2-7, is KAGVTQTPRYLIKTRGQQVTLSCSPISGHRSVSWYQQTPGQGLQFLFEYFSETQRNKGNFPGRFSGRQFSNSRSEMNVSTLELGDSALYLCASSWGTSGTRSYEQYFGPGTRLTVT.

The chain is built from TRBV5-8 and TRBJ2-7, with a possible D match to TRBD2 (5 bases). V was pared by 4 bases and J by 1 base, with 15 bases between. Germline V CDR1 and CDR2: SGHTS, YDEGEE. CDR3 length: 15 amino acids. The CDR3 loop is CASSLLGVRSYEQYF. Written as DNA, the CDR3 is TGTGCCAGCAGCCTCCTCGGGGTCAGGTCCTACGAGCAGTACTTC.

The chain couples TRBV9 to TRBJ2-1, with 8 bases aligning to TRBD2. Germline-derived CDR1 and CDR2 are SGDLS and YYNGEE. The V and J ends lost 0 bases and 6 bases, in that order; junction bases with no gene match: 5. This CDR3 has 15 amino acids. The CDR3 loop is CASSVGPSGSNEQFF. As DNA, the CDR3 is TGTGCCAGCAGCGTAGGGCCTAGCGGGTCCAATGAGCAGTTCTTC.

This sequence joins TRBV28 and TRBJ2-5, with D perhaps TRBD1 or TRBD2 (6 bases each). Germline CDR1 is MDHEN and CDR2 is SYDVKM. Trimming cost V 7 bases and J 5 bases, with 17 bases left between them. This CDR3 is 14 amino acids long. This CDR3 reads CASTLGGLGETQYF. In DNA, the CDR3 is TGTGCCAGCACCCTTGGGGGGCTGGGGGAGACCCAGTACTTC. The full variable domain, with the rest looked up from reference TRBV28 and TRBJ2-5, is DVKVTQSSRYLVKRTGEKVFLECVQDMDHENMFWYRQDPGLGLRLIYFSYDVKMKEKGDIPEGYSVSREKKERFSLILESASTNQTSMYLCASTLGGLGETQYFGPGTRLLVL.

The chain employs TRBV6-5 and TRBJ1-1; D not resolved. The ends were cut back, 5 bases at V and 6 bases at J, with 7 bases in the middle. The germline CDR1 and CDR2 sequences are MNHEY and SVGAGI. The CDR3 covers 11 residues. The CDR3 coding sequence is TGTGCCAGCAGTCTCGATGCTGAAGCTTTCTTT. Translation: CASSLDAEAFF.

The rearrangement joins TRBV30 to TRBJ1-1; maybe TRBD1 (5 bases). V was trimmed by 7 bases and J by 4 bases, leaving 22 bases between them. The germline CDR1 and CDR2 sequences are GTSNPN and SVGIG (reference sequence). CDR3 length: 15 residues. As DNA, the CDR3 is TGTGCCTCGAAGAAGGCTGGGACGTCACGCACTGAAGCTTTCTTT. This codes for CASKKAGTSRTEAFF.

The chain joins TRBV28 to TRBJ1-3; 8 nucleotides match TRBD1. The CDR3 contains 14 residues. J gave up 0 bases and V 11 bases, and 6 bases lay outside the gene matches. Germline V CDR1 and CDR2: MDHEN, SYDVKM. The CDR3 DNA sequence: TGTGCCTCCCGGACAGGGTACTCTGGAAACACCATATATTTT. It is translated as CASRTGYSGNTIYF.

The chain combines TRBV18 with TRBJ2-2, with 8 bases lining up with TRBD1. This CDR3 contains 16 residues. Looked up from germline, CDR1 is KGHSH and CDR2 is LQKENI. The V and J ends lost 6 bases and 4 bases, in that order; junction bases with no gene match: 10. In nucleotides, the CDR3 is TGTGCCAGCTCCCCTAGTCCAGGGGGCAGCACCGGGGAGCTGTTTTTT. Translation: CASSPSPGGSTGELFF.

The V call is TRBV12-3 or TRBV12-4, the J call TRBJ1-1; no firm D call. This CDR3 contains 13 residues. V was pared by 3 bases and J by 1 base, with 6 bases between. The DNA of the CDR3 is TGTGCCAGCAGTTTCAGAGCGAACACTGAAGCTTTCTTT. This translates into CASSFRANTEAFF.

The V gene is TRBV6-5, the J gene TRBJ2-1; no firm D call. CDR3 length equals 12 residues. Trimming removed 8 bases at V and 6 bases at J, with 11 bases between. In germline, CDR1 is MNHEY, CDR2 SVGAGI. CDR3 sequence reads: CASGKVVNEQFF. Here the CDR3 DNA reads TGTGCCAGCGGCAAGGTGGTCAATGAGCAGTTCTTC.

The CDR3 reads CASSLDLSRYYEQYF. Here the CDR3 DNA reads TGTGCCAGCAGCTTAGACCTCTCGCGGTACTACGAGCAGTACTTC. The chain uses TRBV11-2 and TRBJ2-7; D not resolved. The V end was cut by 0 bases, the J end by 3 bases, with 12 bases between. Per germline, CDR1 SGHAT and CDR2 FQNNGV. CDR3 length: 15 amino acids.

This chain connects TRBV28 to TRBJ1-5; tentative D call: TRBD1 (5 bases). Per germline, CDR1 MDHEN and CDR2 SYDVKM. The CDR3 is 15 residues long. V shed 5 bases and J shed 5 bases, with 16 bases lying between them. The CDR3 here is CASSPMGGVDQPQHF. CDR3 DNA sequence: TGTGCCAGCAGTCCCATGGGGGGGGTGGATCAGCCCCAGCATTTT.

The V gene is TRBV27, the J gene TRBJ1-6; perhaps TRBD1 as D (6 bases). Germline V gene data show CDR1 as MNHEY and CDR2 as SMNVEV (reference sequence). The ends were cut back, 8 bases at V and 14 bases at J, with 16 bases in the middle. This CDR3 region has 12 residues. CDR3 in DNA: TGTGCCAGCGCTGACGACAGGCACACCCTCCACTTT. Encoded protein: CASADDRHTLHF.

This clone appeared once. The chain employs TRBV28 and TRBJ2-1; the match to TRBD1 covers 7 bases. This CDR3 contains 14 residues. Germline CDR1 and CDR2: MDHEN and SYDVKM. Trimming removed 5 bases from V and 13 bases from J; junction bases left unmatched: 14. The CDR3 protein is CASSPGTELRLQFF. In nucleotides, the CDR3 is TGTGCCAGCAGTCCGGGGACAGAATTAAGACTTCAGTTCTTC.

This sequence joins TRBV6-2 or TRBV6-3 and TRBJ2-7; D is ambiguous. Trimming took off 6 bases at V and 5 bases at J, with 17 bases between the two ends. CDR1 and CDR2 (germline): MNHEY, SVGEGT. CDR3 length: 14 residues. CDR3 bases: TGTGCCAGCAGCCCCAGGTGGTCCGCCCACGAGCAGTACTTC. It encodes CASSPRWSAHEQYF.

This clone came up once. J is TRBJ1-1 and V is TRBV3-1 (or the pseudogene TRBV3-2); no firm D call. Germline V lookup: CDR1 LGHDT, CDR2 YNNKEL (reference sequence). The CDR3 contains 12 residues. Trimming left V 1 base short and J 5 bases short, with 5 bases between. The CDR3, as DNA: TGTGCCAGCAGCCAAGGACGGACTGAAGCTTTCTTT. Translating it yields CASSQGRTEAFF.

The CDR3 protein is CAWSPYSNQPQHF. The CDR3 DNA sequence: TGTGCCTGGAGTCCGTATAGCAATCAGCCCCAGCATTTT. The V and J genes are TRBV30 and TRBJ1-5; the D is unclear. Germline lookup yields CDR1 GTSNPN and CDR2 SVGIG (reference sequence). The CDR3 spans 13 residues. V was shortened by 2 bases and J by 0 bases, with 5 bases between the two germline ends.

The J gene is TRBJ2-3, the V gene TRBV11-3, with D possibly matching TRBD1 (7 bases). The CDR3 totals 18 residues. Per germline, CDR1 SGHNT and CDR2 YENEEA. V gave up 4 bases and J gave up 6 bases, with 26 bases separating them. DNA of the CDR3: TGTGCCAGCAGCTCTAGCGCCCGGGACAGATTTTTTTGGGATACGCAGTATTTT. It specifies CASSSSARDRFFWDTQYF.

The CDR3 spells CASSLVPGTGNTDTQYF. The CDR3 DNA reads as TGTGCCAGCAGTTTAGTTCCCGGGACAGGTAACACAGATACGCAGTATTTT. The rearrangement links TRBV28 to TRBJ2-3; 8 bases line up with TRBD1. The V gene's germline CDR1 is MDHEN and CDR2 SYDVKM. V lost 2 bases to trimming and J lost 2 bases; unmatched junction nucleotides: 9. CDR3 length: 17 residues. Combining the CDR3 with reference TRBV28 and TRBJ2-3 gives the whole variable domain DVKVTQSSRYLVKRTGEKVFLECVQDMDHENMFWYRQDPGLGLRLIYFSYDVKMKEKGDIPEGYSVSREKKERFSLILESASTNQTSMYLCASSLVPGTGNTDTQYFGPGTRLTVL.

The chain carries TRBV7-2 and TRBJ1-2; 8 bases match TRBD1. The V and J ends lost 5 bases and 7 bases, in that order; junction bases with no gene match: 6. The CDR3 is made up of 13 amino acids. Germline V gives CDR1 SGHTA, CDR2 FQGNSA. The CDR3, as DNA: TGTGCCAGCAGCATCCAGGGGGCAGGTGGCTACACCTTC. Protein product: CASSIQGAGGYTF.

The chain joins TRBV6-2 or TRBV6-3 to TRBJ1-5; the D gene is possibly TRBD1 (5 bases). The V end was cut by 2 bases, the J end by 2 bases, with 22 bases between. CDR1 is MNHEY, CDR2 SVGEGT, per germline. This CDR3 is 19 amino acids long. The CDR3 DNA is TGTGCCAGCAGTTACGGTCGGGCAGGGAGTCGTAGTGGCAATCAGCCCCAGCATTTT. It translates to CASSYGRAGSRSGNQPQHF.